These 20 T cell receptor beta chains came from one sample sequenced in a study of cytomegalovirus exposure and HLA in healthy donors. The PCR was carried out with 60 Vbeta primers and 13 Jbeta primers. The method was immunoSEQ multiplex PCR; TCRdb's version includes in-frame clones alone and lacks a portion of them. This table lists around 140,000 clones. The sequenced sample was PBMCs. These receptors were obtained from a woman aged 45-59 years in good health and CMV-seronegative.

This chain joins TRBV5-6 and TRBJ2-7, with D tentatively TRBD2 (6 bases). The CDR3 spans 14 residues. Trimming removed 2 bases from V and 3 bases from J, with 12 bases in between. CDR1 and CDR2 (germline): SGHDT, YYEEEE. This CDR3 reads CASSFDRGIYEQYF. Written as DNA, the CDR3 is TGTGCCAGCAGCTTTGACCGGGGGATCTACGAGCAGTACTTC.

V usage is TRBV7-6 and J usage is TRBJ2-1, with a tentative D call TRBD2 (6 bases). Per germline, CDR1 SGHVS and CDR2 FNYEAQ. V was cut by 1 base and J by 2 bases, with 9 bases left in between. The CDR3 covers 15 residues. CDR3 DNA sequence: TGTGCCAGCAGCTTAGGAAGCGGGCCCTACAATGAGCAGTTCTTC. Its translation is CASSLGSGPYNEQFF.

The chain is built from TRBV9 and TRBJ2-1; TRBD2 matches at 7 bases. V gave up 3 bases and J gave up 10 bases; unmatched junction bases: 10. CDR3 length: 14 residues. The V gene's germline CDR1 is SGDLS and CDR2 YYNGEE. Here the CDR3 DNA reads TGTGCCAGCAGCGCCACTTCAGCGGGGCAGGAGCAGTTCTTC. This codes for CASSATSAGQEQFF. Full variable domain (rest looked up from reference TRBV9 and TRBJ2-1): DSGVTQTPKHLITATGQRVTLRCSPRSGDLSVYWYQQSLDQGLQFLIQYYNGEERAKGNILERFSAQQFPDLHSELNLSSLELGDSALYFCASSATSAGQEQFFGPGTRLTVL.

This rearrangement joins TRBV6-1 to TRBJ1-5, with D possibly TRBD1 on 5 matching bases. V lost 4 bases to trimming and J lost 0 bases, with 10 bases between them. This CDR3 has 15 amino acids. CDR1 and CDR2 from the germline V gene are MNHNS and SASEGT. CDR3 sequence reads: CASSAYRFSNQPQHF. The CDR3, as DNA: TGTGCCAGCAGTGCCTACAGGTTTAGCAATCAGCCCCAGCATTTT.

J is TRBJ1-4 and V is TRBV6-5; D is unresolved. The germline CDR1 and CDR2 sequences are MNHEY and SVGAGI. Trimming stripped 3 bases from V and 7 bases from J, with 15 bases between. The CDR3 loop spans 15 amino acids. The CDR3 reads CASSYNKQWIEKLFF. Written as DNA, the CDR3 is TGTGCCAGCAGTTATAATAAACAGTGGATTGAAAAACTGTTTTTT.

This chain joins TRBV7-2 and TRBJ1-2; D is unresolved. Between the trimmed V and J ends, which lost 5 bases and 4 bases, there was a span of 14 bases. This CDR3 has 14 amino acids. Germline V CDR1 and CDR2: SGHTA, FQGNSA. CDR3 in DNA: TGTGCCAGCAGCCCGTGGAGGGATGGCTATGGCTACACCTTC. It encodes CASSPWRDGYGYTF.

V gene TRBV19 combines with J gene TRBJ1-1, with D possibly being TRBD1 (5 bases). V was cut by 4 bases and J by 1 base, with 13 bases left in between. Looked up from germline, CDR1 is LNHDA and CDR2 is SQIVND (reference sequence). This CDR3 contains 15 residues. DNA of the CDR3: TGTGCCAGTAGTACCCCGGGGAGGGGGAACACTGAAGCTTTCTTT. Encoded protein: CASSTPGRGNTEAFF.

The V gene is TRBV27, the J gene TRBJ2-7, with 8 bases lining up with TRBD2. The CDR3 covers 20 residues. Germline values: CDR1 MNHEY, CDR2 SMNVEV (reference sequence). V shed 5 bases, J shed 4 bases, and the junction held 25 bases outside the gene matches. CDR3 nucleotides: TGTGCCAGCAGTCCCCGAGTAGCGGGGACCTTTTCGGCTTGGTCGTACGAGCAGTACTTC. The encoded protein is CASSPRVAGTFSAWSYEQYF.

About this clone: At one end the junction does not follow the germline gene, possibly because of a read error. The CDR3: CASSFSPGTSGYSSDNEQFF. CDR3 coding DNA: TGTGCCAGCAGTTTCTCTCCCGGGACTAGCGGTTACAGCTCCGACAATGAGCAGTTCTTC. The gene calls are TRBV27 and TRBJ2-1; 11 bases match TRBD2. Germline V gene data show CDR1 as MNHEY and CDR2 as SMNVEV (reference sequence). The CDR3 has 20 amino acids.

For the CDR3, the DNA is TGTGCCAGCAGCAAAACCAGGGAGGACTATGGCTACACCTTC. Its translation: CASSKTREDYGYTF. The chain combines TRBV7-9 with TRBJ1-2, with a tentative D call TRBD1 (5 bases). Germline CDR1 SEHNR, CDR2 FQNEAQ (reference sequence). V lost 5 bases and J lost 3, with 13 bases in between. The CDR3 contains 14 residues.

The chain is built from TRBV6-5 and TRBJ2-2; D is uncertain. The CDR3 is made up of 13 amino acids. Trimming left V 5 bases short and J 2 bases short, with 6 bases between. Germline CDR1 MNHEY, CDR2 SVGAGI. The chain's CDR3 is CASSRRNTGELFF. The CDR3 bases are TGTGCCAGCAGTAGGAGAAACACCGGGGAGCTGTTTTTT.

The chain links TRBV5-1 to TRBJ2-5, with D uncertain. The CDR3 runs 15 residues. CDR1 and CDR2 (germline): SGHRS, YFSETQ. Trimming pared 4 bases from V and 2 bases from J, leaving 15 bases between. CDR3 nucleotide sequence: TGCGCCAGCAGCCTGACCCTCGACTTACAAGAGACCCAGTACTTC. Amino acids: CASSLTLDLQETQYF.

This chain connects TRBV6-6 to TRBJ2-1; 7 bases are shared with TRBD1. Germline trimming cut 0 bases from V and 4 bases from J; bases unmatched to any gene: 3. The CDR3 totals 15 residues. Per germline, CDR1 MNHNY and CDR2 SVGAGI (reference sequence). The CDR3 sequence is CASSYSTGLYNEQFF. The CDR3 nucleotides are TGTGCCAGCAGTTACTCGACAGGGCTTTACAATGAGCAGTTCTTC.

The chain is built from TRBV28 and TRBJ2-7; 11 bases agree with TRBD1. The CDR3 sequence is 14 residues long. The germline CDR1 and CDR2 sequences are MDHEN and SYDVKM. The V and J ends lost 6 bases and 2 bases, in that order; junction bases with no gene match: 3. Here the CDR3 reads CASSWGQGAYEQYF. The CDR3 DNA reads as TGTGCCAGCAGCTGGGGACAGGGGGCCTACGAGCAGTACTTC.

The chain employs TRBV6-5 and TRBJ1-4; D may be TRBD1 (6 bases). The CDR3 totals 14 residues. V lost 6 bases and J lost 4, with 12 bases in between. Germline-derived CDR1 and CDR2 are MNHEY and SVGAGI. In DNA form, the CDR3 reads TGTGCCAGCAGAACCCGGACAGTTAATGAAAAACTGTTTTTT. Translation: CASRTRTVNEKLFF.

The CDR3 DNA reads TGTGCCAGCAGCTTAGGCCGGCGGGGCTCCAATTCACCCCTCCACTTT. As protein: CASSLGRRGSNSPLHF. This chain uses TRBV13 with TRBJ1-6; perhaps TRBD1 as D (5 bases). The CDR3 consists of 16 residues. Trimming removed 0 bases from V and 7 bases from J, with 13 bases in between. CDR1 is PRHDT and CDR2 is FYEKMQ in the germline V gene (reference sequence).

The chain recombines TRBV5-1 with TRBJ2-7; 12 nucleotides agree with TRBD2. This CDR3 has 15 amino acids. The V segment lost 0 bases and the J segment 3 bases; nucleotides outside the gene matches: 1. The germline V gene has CDR1 SGHRS and CDR2 YFSETQ. CDR3 nucleotides: TGCGCCAGCAGCTTGGGGACTAGCGGGATCTACGAGCAGTACTTC. It is translated as CASSLGTSGIYEQYF.

This sequence joins TRBV11-3 and TRBJ2-5, with 7 positions matching TRBD1. Germline V gene sequence: CDR1 SGHNT, CDR2 YENEEA. V shed 5 bases, J shed 5 bases, and the junction held 5 bases outside the gene matches. CDR3 length: 13 residues. The CDR3 sequence is CASSRDRDETQYF. In DNA form, the CDR3 reads TGTGCCAGCAGCCGTGACAGGGACGAGACCCAGTACTTC.

The rearrangement uses TRBV5-4 and TRBJ2-5, with 10 nucleotides matching TRBD1. From germline, CDR1 is SGHNT and CDR2 YYREEE (reference sequence). CDR3 size: 15 residues. V was pared by 4 bases and J by 3 bases, with 6 bases of the junction left unmatched. CDR3 region: CASSPDRGSEETQYF. CDR3 in DNA: TGTGCCAGCAGCCCGGACAGGGGGTCGGAAGAGACCCAGTACTTC.

CDR3: CASSEVGEDTQYF. The CDR3 DNA follows: TGTGCCAGCAGTGAAGTGGGCGAGGATACGCAGTATTTT. The genes are TRBV6-1 and TRBJ2-3; D unclear. V was shortened by 1 base and J by 6 bases, with 8 bases between the two germline ends. There are 13 residues in the CDR3. In germline, CDR1 is MNHNS, CDR2 SASEGT.